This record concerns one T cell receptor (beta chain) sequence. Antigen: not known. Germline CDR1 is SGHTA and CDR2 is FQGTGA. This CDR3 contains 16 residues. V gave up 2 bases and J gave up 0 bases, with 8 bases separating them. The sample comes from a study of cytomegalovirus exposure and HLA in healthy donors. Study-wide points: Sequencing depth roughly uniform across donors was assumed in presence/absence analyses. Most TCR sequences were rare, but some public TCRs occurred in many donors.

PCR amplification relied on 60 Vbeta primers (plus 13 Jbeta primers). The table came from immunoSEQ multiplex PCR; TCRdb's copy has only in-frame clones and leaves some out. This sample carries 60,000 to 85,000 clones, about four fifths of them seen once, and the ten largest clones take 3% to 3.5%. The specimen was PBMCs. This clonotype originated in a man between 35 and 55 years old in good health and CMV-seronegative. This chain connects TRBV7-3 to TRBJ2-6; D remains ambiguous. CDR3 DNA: TGTGCCAGCAGCTTAGAGTTTCTCTCTGGGGCCAACGTCCTGACTTTC. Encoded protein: CASSLEFLSGANVLTF.